What follows are 8 T cell receptor beta chains derived from one specimen sequenced in a study of cytomegalovirus exposure and HLA in healthy donors. The PCR contained 60 Vbeta and 13 Jbeta primers. Generated by immunoSEQ multiplex PCR, the TCRdb table keeps only in-frame clones and is missing some. The table lists 140,000 or so clones, nearly 90% of them singletons. The sequencing input was PBMCs. The receptors stem from a woman aged 40 to 55 in good health and CMV-seronegative.

This clone was observed once. This chain links TRBV28 with TRBJ1-1; 7 bases line up with TRBD1. Germline V gene sequence: CDR1 MDHEN, CDR2 SYDVKM. The CDR3 length is 16 residues. V dropped 5 bases and J dropped 3; count of bases not matched to a gene: 12. The chain's CDR3 is CASSPGTEKGYTEAFF. The CDR3 coding sequence is TGTGCCAGCAGTCCGGGGACAGAAAAGGGCTACACTGAAGCTTTCTTT.

This chain links TRBV5-4 with TRBJ2-5; 13 positions agree with TRBD2. The CDR3 has 17 residues. CDR1 is SGHNT, CDR2 YYREEE, per germline (reference sequence). Trimming at V came to 0 bases and at J to 4 bases, leaving 6 bases not matched to a gene. The CDR3 loop is CASSLGRRTSGRETQYF. In DNA, the CDR3 is TGTGCCAGCAGCTTGGGTCGGCGGACTAGCGGGAGAGAGACCCAGTACTTC. The variable domain in full, completed from reference TRBV5-4 and TRBJ2-5, reads ETGVTQSPTHLIKTRGQQVTLRCSSQSGHNTVSWYQQALGQGPQFIFQYYREEENGRGNFPPRFSGLQFPNYSSELNVNALELDDSALYLCASSLGRRTSGRETQYFGPGTRLLVL.

This clone has only one observation. The rearrangement links TRBV11-3 to TRBJ2-3, with 9 nucleotides matching TRBD1. The V and J ends lost 1 base and 4 bases, in that order; junction bases with no gene match: 6. This CDR3 region has 16 residues. CDR1 SGHNT and CDR2 YENEEA come from the germline V gene. CDR3 loop: CASSLVTGGAADTQYF. In DNA, the CDR3 is TGTGCCAGCAGCTTAGTTACAGGGGGCGCCGCAGATACGCAGTATTTT.

The chain is built from TRBV11-2 and TRBJ1-4; D remains ambiguous. Trimming removed 5 bases at V and 7 bases at J, with 14 bases between. The CDR3 has 14 residues. Looked up from germline, CDR1 is SGHAT and CDR2 is FQNNGV. The CDR3 protein is CASSLGYSSEKLFF. CDR3 in DNA: TGTGCCAGCAGCCTAGGATACTCGAGTGAAAAACTGTTTTTT.

The sample holds a few counts of this clone. The rearrangement joins TRBV13 to TRBJ2-5; TRBD1 aligns across 9 bases. The length of the CDR3 is 15 residues. The germline gives CDR1 PRHDT, CDR2 FYEKMQ (reference sequence). The trim removed 5 bases at V and 5 bases at J, leaving 9 bases unmatched. CDR3 sequence (DNA): TGTGCCAGCAGCGAAGAGGGACAGGGAGACGAGACCCAGTACTTC. Amino acids: CASSEEGQGDETQYF.

The chain couples TRBV19 to TRBJ2-1; 7 nucleotides match TRBD2. V dropped 3 bases and J dropped 6; count of bases not matched to a gene: 2. The CDR3 covers 13 residues. Germline V gene sequence: CDR1 LNHDA, CDR2 SQIVND (reference sequence). For the CDR3, the DNA is TGTGCCAGTAGTATGGGCGGGAGCAATGAGCAGTTCTTC. Translation gives CASSMGGSNEQFF.

The chain couples TRBV27 to TRBJ1-6; TRBD1 matches at 9 bases. Unmatched junction bases numbered 4, after V lost 3 bases and J lost 7 bases. The length of the CDR3 is 15 residues. The germline CDR1 and CDR2 sequences are MNHEY and SMNVEV (reference sequence). In nucleotides, the CDR3 is TGTGCCAGCAGTTTCAGGGACAGGGCGAATTCACCCCTCCACTTT. As protein: CASSFRDRANSPLHF.

The chain employs TRBV5-5 and TRBJ2-3; D unresolved. Germline CDR1 is SGHKS and CDR2 is YYEKEE (reference sequence). CDR3 length: 15 amino acids. Trimming shortened V by 1 base and J by 2 bases, and 11 bases separated the two germline ends. The CDR3 DNA reads TGTGCCAGCAGCTTGCAGAACCCTCACACAGATACGCAGTATTTT. It codes for CASSLQNPHTDTQYF.